The source of this T cell receptor (beta chain) is a study of shared clonotypes between healthy human individuals. Germline values: CDR1 SGHDT, CDR2 YYEEEE. The V and J ends lost 4 bases and 1 base, in that order; junction bases with no gene match: 9. The CDR3 consists of 17 residues. TCRdb's table, derived via immunoSEQ multiplex PCR, lists solely in-frame clones and lacks some. The sample lists around 500,000 clones; 76% were seen once. The sequencing sample was made of PBMCs. This sequence was found in a woman in her 40s in good health. Some clones in this sample may be carry-over from other donors' samples. The chain links TRBV5-6 to TRBJ1-5; 9 nucleotides match TRBD1. CDR3 nucleotides: TGTGCCAGCAGCCATGGACAGGGGAAGGTCAGCAATCAGCCCCAGCATTTT. It codes for CASSHGQGKVSNQPQHF.